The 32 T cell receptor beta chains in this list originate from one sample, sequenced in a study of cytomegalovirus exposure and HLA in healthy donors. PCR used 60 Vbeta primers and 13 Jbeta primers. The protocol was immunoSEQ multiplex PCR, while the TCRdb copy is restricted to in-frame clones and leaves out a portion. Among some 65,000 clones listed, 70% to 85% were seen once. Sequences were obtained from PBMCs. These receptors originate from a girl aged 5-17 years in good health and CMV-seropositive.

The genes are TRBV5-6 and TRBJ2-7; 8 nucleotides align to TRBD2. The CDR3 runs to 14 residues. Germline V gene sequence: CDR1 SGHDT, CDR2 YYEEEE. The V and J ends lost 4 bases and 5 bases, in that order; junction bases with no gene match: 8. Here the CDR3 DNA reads TGTGCCAGCAGCCGTTCCGGGACTAGTCACGAGCAGTACTTC. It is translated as CASSRSGTSHEQYF. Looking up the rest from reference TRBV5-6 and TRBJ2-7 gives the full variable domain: DAGVTQSPTHLIKTRGQQVTLRCSPKSGHDTVSWYQQALGQGPQFIFQYYEEEERQRGNFPDRFSGHQFPNYSSELNVNALLLGDSALYLCASSRSGTSHEQYFGPGTRLTVT.

The CDR3 DNA reads TGTGCCAGCAGTGAATCTAACAGCCAAGAGACCCAGTACTTC. It yields the protein CASSESNSQETQYF. The chain carries TRBV2 and TRBJ2-5; D unclear. V was pared by 2 bases and J by 1 base, with 8 bases between. CDR3 length equals 14 residues. The germline gives CDR1 SNHLY, CDR2 FYNNEI.

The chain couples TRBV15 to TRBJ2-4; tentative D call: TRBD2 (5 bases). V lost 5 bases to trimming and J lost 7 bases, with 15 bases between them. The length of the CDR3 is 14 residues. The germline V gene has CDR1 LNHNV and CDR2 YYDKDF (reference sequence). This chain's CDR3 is CATSLDRAANIQYF. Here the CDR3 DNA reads TGTGCCACCAGCCTAGATCGAGCGGCGAACATTCAGTACTTC.

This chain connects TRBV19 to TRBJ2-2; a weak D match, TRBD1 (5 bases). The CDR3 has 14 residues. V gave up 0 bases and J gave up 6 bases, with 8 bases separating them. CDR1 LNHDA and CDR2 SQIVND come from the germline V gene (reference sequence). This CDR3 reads CASSIDETAGELFF. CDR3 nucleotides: TGTGCCAGTAGTATAGACGAGACAGCCGGGGAGCTGTTTTTT.

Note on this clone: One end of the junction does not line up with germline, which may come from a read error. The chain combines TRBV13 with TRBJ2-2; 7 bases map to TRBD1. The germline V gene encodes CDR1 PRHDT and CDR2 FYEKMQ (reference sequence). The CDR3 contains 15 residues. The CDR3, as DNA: TGTGCCGGCAGCTTCGGGGACAGCCTCACCGGGGAGCTGTTTTTT. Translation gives CAGSFGDSLTGELFF. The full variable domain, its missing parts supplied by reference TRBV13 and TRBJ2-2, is AAGVIQSPRHLIKEKRETATLKCYPIPRHDTVYWYQQGPGQDPQFLISFYEKMQSDKGSIPDRFSAQQFSDYHSELNMSSLELGDSALYFCAGSFGDSLTGELFFGEGSRLTVL.

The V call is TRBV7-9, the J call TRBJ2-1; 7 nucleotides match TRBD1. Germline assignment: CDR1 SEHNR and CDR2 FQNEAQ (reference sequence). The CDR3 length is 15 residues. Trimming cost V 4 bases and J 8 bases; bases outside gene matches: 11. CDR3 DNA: TGTGCCAGCAGCTCCCGACAGGGAAGCAATGATGAGCAGTTCTTC. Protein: CASSSRQGSNDEQFF.

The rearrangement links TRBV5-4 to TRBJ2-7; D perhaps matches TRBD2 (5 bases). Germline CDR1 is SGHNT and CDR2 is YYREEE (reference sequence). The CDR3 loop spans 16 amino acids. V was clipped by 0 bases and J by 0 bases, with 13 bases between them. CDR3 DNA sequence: TGTGCCAGCAGCTTGGGGCGGGCAGCCCTCTCCTACGAGCAGTACTTC. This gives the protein CASSLGRAALSYEQYF.

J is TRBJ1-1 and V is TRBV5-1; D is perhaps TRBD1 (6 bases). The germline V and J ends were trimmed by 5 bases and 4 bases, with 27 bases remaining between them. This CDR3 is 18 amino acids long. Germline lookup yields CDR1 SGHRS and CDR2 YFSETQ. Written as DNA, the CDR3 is TGCGCCAGCAGGCCGGTGGGAGGGGGAAGTAAGTGGAGCACTGAAGCTTTCTTT. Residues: CASRPVGGGSKWSTEAFF.

The CDR3 nucleotides read TGTGCCTGGAGTGTACCCGGGGGGTATTATGGCTACACCTTC. Translation gives CAWSVPGGYYGYTF. The gene calls are TRBV30 and TRBJ1-2; D might be TRBD1 (5 bases). Per germline, CDR1 GTSNPN and CDR2 SVGIG (reference sequence). Between the trimmed V and J ends, which lost 0 bases and 5 bases, there was a span of 13 bases. The CDR3 has 14 amino acids. The entire variable domain, with the rest obtained from reference TRBV30 and TRBJ1-2, is as follows: SQTIHQWPATLVQPVGSPLSLECTVEGTSNPNLYWYRQAAGRGLQLLFYSVGIGQISSEVPQNLSASRPQDRQFILSSKKLLLSDSGFYLCAWSVPGGYYGYTFGSGTRLTVV.

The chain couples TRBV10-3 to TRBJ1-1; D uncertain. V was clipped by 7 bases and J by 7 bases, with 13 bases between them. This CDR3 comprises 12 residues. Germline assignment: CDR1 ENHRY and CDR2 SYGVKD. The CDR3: CAITDDGLEAFF. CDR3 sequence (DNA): TGTGCCATCACTGACGACGGACTTGAAGCTTTCTTT.

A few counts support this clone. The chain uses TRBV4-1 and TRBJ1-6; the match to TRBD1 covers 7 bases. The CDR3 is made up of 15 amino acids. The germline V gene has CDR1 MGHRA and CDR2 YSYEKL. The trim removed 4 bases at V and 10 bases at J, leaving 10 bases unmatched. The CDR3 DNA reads TGCGCCAGCAGCCTAAGCTCTACAGGGGTATCACCCCTCCACTTT. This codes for CASSLSSTGVSPLHF.

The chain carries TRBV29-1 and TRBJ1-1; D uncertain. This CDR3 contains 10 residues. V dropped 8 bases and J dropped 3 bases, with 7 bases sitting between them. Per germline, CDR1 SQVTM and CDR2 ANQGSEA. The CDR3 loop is CSYEDTEAFF. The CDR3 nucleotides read TGCAGCTACGAGGACACTGAAGCTTTCTTT.

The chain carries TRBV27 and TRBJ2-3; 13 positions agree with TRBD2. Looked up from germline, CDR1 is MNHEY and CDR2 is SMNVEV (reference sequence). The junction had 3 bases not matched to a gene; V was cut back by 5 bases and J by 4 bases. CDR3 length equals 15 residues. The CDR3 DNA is TGTGCCAGCAGTGGACTAGCGGGAGACGCAGATACGCAGTATTTT. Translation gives CASSGLAGDADTQYF.

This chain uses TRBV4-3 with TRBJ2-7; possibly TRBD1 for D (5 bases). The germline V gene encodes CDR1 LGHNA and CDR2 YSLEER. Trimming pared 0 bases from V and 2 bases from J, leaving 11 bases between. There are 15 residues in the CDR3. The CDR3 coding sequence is TGCGCCAGCAGCCAAGATACAGGCAGGACCTACGAGCAGTACTTC. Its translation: CASSQDTGRTYEQYF.

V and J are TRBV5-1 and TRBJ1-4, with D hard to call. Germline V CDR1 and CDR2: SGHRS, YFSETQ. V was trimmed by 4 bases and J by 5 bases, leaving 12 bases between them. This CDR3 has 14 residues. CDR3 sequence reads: CASSLSGTNEKLFF. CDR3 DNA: TGCGCCAGCAGCCTTTCGGGAACGAATGAAAAACTGTTTTTT.

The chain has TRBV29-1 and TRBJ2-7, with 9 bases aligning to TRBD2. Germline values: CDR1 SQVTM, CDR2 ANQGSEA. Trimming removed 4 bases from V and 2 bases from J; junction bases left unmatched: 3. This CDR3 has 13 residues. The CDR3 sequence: CSVASGTTYEQYF. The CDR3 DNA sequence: TGCAGCGTTGCTAGCGGGACAACCTACGAGCAGTACTTC.

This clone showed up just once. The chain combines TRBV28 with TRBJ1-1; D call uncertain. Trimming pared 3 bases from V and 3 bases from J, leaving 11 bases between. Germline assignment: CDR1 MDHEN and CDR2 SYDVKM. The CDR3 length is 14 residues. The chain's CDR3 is CASSFGGEYTEAFF. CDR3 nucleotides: TGTGCCAGCAGTTTCGGAGGAGAGTACACTGAAGCTTTCTTT.

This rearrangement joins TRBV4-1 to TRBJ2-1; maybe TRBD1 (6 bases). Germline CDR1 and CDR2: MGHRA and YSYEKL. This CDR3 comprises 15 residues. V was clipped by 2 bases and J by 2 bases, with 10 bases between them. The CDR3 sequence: CASSQPRQAYNEQFF. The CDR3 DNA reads TGCGCCAGCAGCCAACCCCGACAGGCCTACAATGAGCAGTTCTTC.

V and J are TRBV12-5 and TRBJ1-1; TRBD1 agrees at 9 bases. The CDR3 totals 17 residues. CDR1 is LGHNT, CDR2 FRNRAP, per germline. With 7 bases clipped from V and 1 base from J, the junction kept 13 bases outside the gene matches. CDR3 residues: CASAFLWGQGENTEAFF. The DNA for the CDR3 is TGTGCTAGTGCCTTCTTATGGGGACAGGGTGAGAACACTGAAGCTTTCTTT.

This CDR3 is CASRRDGGITF. The CDR3 region has the DNA TGTGCCAGCAGACGGGACGGCGGGATTACCTTC. The chain is built from TRBV5-6 and TRBJ1-2, with D maybe TRBD1 (5 bases). Trimming removed 5 bases at V and 14 bases at J, with 16 bases between. Germline V gives CDR1 SGHDT, CDR2 YYEEEE. The CDR3 has 11 residues.

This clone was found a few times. The CDR3 loop is CASSLRGQGREKLFF. The CDR3 DNA follows: TGTGCCAGCAGTTTAAGGGGACAGGGTCGAGAAAAACTGTTTTTT. This rearrangement joins TRBV28 to TRBJ1-4; 9 bases match TRBD1. This CDR3 contains 15 residues. J gave up 8 bases and V 2 bases, and 6 bases lay outside the gene matches. Looked up from germline, CDR1 is MDHEN and CDR2 is SYDVKM. The whole variable domain, filled in from reference TRBV28 and TRBJ1-4, reads DVKVTQSSRYLVKRTGEKVFLECVQDMDHENMFWYRQDPGLGLRLIYFSYDVKMKEKGDIPEGYSVSREKKERFSLILESASTNQTSMYLCASSLRGQGREKLFFGSGTQLSVL.

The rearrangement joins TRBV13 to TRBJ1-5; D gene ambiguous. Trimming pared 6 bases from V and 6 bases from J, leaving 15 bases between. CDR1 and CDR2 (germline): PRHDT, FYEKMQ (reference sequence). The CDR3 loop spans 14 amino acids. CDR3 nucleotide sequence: TGTGCCAGCAGGACTTTCCTAGGTGGTCAGCCCCAGCATTTT. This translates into CASRTFLGGQPQHF.

CDR3: CASSHGPADAFF. The CDR3 nucleotides read TGTGCCAGCAGTCATGGGCCCGCCGATGCTTTCTTT. This chain uses TRBV6-1 with TRBJ1-1; no clear D. CDR1 is MNHNS, CDR2 SASEGT, per germline. Trimming removed 5 bases from V and 11 bases from J, with 15 bases in between. This CDR3 has 12 amino acids.

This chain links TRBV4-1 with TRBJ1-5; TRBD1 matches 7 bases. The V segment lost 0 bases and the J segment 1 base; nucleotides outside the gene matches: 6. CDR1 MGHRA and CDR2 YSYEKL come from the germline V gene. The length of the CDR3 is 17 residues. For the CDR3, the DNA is TGCGCCAGCAGCCAAGACCCGGGACAGCTAAGCAATCAGCCCCAGCATTTT. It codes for CASSQDPGQLSNQPQHF.

The CDR3 DNA sequence: TGTGCCAGCAGTTTTACTAGGGGGCCCCCTGAAGCTTTCTTT. This encodes CASSFTRGPPEAFF. The chain employs TRBV28 and TRBJ1-1; TRBD1 agrees at 7 bases. Trimming removed 3 bases from V and 6 bases from J; junction bases left unmatched: 7. CDR1 and CDR2 from the germline V gene are MDHEN and SYDVKM. This CDR3 has 14 residues.

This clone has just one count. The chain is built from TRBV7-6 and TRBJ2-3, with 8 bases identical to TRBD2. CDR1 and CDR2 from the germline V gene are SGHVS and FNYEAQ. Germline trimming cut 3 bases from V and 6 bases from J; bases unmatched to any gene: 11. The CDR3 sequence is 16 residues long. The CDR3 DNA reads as TGTGCCAGCAGCTTCATCGAAGCGGGAGAAGGGGATACGCAGTATTTT. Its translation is CASSFIEAGEGDTQYF.

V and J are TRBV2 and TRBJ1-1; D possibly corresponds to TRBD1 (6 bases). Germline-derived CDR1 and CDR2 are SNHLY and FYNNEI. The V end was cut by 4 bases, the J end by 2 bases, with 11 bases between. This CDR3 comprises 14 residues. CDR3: CASSVDRSNTEAFF. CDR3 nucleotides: TGTGCCAGCAGTGTTGACAGGAGTAACACTGAAGCTTTCTTT.

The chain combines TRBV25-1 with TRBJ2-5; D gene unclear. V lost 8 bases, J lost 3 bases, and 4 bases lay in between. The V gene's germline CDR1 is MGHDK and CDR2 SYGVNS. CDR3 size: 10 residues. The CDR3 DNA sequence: TGTGCCAGCGTCGAAGAGACCCAGTACTTC. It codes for CASVEETQYF.

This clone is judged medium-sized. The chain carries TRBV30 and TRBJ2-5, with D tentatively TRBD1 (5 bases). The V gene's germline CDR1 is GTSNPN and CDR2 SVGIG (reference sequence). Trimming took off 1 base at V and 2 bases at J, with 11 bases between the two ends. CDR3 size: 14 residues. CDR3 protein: CAWSGPDRQETQYF. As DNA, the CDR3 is TGTGCCTGGAGTGGACCTGACAGACAAGAGACCCAGTACTTC.

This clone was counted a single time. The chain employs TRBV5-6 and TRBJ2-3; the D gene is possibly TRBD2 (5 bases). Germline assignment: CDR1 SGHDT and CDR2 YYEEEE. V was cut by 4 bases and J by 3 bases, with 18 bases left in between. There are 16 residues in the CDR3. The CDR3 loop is CASSHGGLPFTDTQYF. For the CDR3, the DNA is TGTGCCAGCAGCCACGGCGGACTCCCGTTTACAGATACGCAGTATTTT.

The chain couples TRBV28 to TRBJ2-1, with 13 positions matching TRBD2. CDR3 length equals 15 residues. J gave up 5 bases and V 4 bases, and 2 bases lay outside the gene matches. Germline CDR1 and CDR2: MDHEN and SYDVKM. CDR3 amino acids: CASSSGLAGNNEQFF. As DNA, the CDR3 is TGTGCCAGCAGTTCGGGACTAGCGGGGAACAATGAGCAGTTCTTC.

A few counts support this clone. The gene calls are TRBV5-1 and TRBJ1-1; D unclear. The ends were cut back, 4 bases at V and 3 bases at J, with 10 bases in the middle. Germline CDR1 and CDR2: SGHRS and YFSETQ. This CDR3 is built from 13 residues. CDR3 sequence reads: CASSVSRDTEAFF. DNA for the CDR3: TGCGCCAGCAGCGTATCCCGGGACACTGAAGCTTTCTTT.